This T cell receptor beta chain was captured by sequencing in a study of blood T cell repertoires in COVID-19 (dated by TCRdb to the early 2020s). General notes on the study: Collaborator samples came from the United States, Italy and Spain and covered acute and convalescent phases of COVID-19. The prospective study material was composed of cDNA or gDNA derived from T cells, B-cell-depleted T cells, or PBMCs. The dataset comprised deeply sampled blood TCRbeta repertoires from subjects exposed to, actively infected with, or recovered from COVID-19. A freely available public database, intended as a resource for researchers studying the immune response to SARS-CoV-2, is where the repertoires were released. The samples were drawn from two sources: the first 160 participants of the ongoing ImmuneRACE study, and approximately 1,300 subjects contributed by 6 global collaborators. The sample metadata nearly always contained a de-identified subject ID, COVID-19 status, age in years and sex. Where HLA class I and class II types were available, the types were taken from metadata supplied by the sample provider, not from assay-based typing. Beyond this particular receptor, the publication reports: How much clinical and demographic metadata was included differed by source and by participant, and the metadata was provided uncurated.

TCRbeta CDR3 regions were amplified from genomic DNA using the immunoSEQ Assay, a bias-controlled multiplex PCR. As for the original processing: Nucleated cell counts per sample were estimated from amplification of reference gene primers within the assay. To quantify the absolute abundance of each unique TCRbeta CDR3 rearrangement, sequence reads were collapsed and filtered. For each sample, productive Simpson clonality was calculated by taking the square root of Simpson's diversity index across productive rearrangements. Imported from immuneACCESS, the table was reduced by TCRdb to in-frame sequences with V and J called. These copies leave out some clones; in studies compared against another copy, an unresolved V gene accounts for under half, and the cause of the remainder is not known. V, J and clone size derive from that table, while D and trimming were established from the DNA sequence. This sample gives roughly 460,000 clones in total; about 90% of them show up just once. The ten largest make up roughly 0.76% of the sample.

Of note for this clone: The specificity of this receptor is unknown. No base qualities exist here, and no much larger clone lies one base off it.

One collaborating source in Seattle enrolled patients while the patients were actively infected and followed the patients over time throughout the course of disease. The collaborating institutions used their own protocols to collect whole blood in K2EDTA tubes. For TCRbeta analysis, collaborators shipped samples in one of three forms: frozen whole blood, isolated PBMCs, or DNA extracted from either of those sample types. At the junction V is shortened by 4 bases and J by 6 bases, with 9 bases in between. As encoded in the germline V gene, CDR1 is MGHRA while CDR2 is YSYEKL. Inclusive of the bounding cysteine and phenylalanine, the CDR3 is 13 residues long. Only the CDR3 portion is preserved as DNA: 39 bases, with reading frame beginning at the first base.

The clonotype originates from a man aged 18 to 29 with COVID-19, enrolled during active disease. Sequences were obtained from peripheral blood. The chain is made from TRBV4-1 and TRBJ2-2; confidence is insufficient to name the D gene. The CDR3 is CASSLGSSGELFF. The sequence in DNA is TGCGCCAGCAGCCTAGGTAGCTCCGGGGAGCTGTTTTTT.